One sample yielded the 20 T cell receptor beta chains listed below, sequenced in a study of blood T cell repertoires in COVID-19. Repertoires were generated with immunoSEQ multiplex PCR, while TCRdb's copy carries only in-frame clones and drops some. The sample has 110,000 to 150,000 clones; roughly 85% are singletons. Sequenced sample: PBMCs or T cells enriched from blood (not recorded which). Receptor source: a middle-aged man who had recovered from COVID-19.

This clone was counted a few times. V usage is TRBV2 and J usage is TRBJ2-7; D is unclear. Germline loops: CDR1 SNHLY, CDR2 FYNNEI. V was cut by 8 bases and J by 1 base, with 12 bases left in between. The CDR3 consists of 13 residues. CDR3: CASVVPVSYEQYF. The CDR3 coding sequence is TGTGCCAGCGTTGTCCCAGTATCCTACGAGCAGTACTTC.

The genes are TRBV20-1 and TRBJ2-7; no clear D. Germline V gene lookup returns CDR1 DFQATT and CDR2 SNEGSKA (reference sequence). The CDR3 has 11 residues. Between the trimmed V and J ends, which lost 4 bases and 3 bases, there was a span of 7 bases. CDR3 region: CSANDRYEQYF. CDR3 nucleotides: TGCAGTGCTAATGACCGCTACGAGCAGTACTTC.

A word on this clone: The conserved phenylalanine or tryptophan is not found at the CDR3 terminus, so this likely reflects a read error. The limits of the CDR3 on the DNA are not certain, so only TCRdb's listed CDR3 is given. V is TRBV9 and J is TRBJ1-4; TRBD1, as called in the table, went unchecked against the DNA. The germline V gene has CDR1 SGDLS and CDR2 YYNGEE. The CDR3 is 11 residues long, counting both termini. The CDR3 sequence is CASSPDRDPYR.

The CDR3 region has the DNA TGTGCCTGGAGCAGGACAGGGGGTTCCACCGGGGAGCTGTTTTTT. Translated: CAWSRTGGSTGELFF. The J gene is TRBJ2-2, the V gene TRBV30; 10 nucleotides match TRBD1. The germline V gene encodes CDR1 GTSNPN and CDR2 SVGIG (reference sequence). The J segment lost 4 bases and the V segment lost 3 bases, leaving 5 bases of the junction unmatched. This CDR3 is built from 15 residues.

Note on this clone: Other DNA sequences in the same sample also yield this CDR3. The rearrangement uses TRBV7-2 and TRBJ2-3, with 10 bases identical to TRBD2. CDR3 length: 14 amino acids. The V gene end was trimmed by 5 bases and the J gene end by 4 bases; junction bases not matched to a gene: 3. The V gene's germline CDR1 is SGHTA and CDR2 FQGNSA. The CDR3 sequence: CASSQGLAADTQYF. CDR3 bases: TGTGCCAGCAGCCAAGGACTAGCGGCAGATACGCAGTATTTT.

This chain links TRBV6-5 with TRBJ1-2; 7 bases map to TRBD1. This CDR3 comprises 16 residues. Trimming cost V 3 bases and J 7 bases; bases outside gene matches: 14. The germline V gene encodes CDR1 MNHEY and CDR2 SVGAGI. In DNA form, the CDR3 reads TGTGCCAGCAGTTATCAGTCTGCGGACAGGTTCCTTGGCTACACCTTC. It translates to CASSYQSADRFLGYTF.

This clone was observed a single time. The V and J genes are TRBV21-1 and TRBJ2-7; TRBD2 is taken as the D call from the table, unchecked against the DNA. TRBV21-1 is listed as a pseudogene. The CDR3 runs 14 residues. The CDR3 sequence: CASSKGEKHPEQYV. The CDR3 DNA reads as TGTGCCAGCAGCAAAGGAGAAAAGCATCCCGAGCAGTACGTC.

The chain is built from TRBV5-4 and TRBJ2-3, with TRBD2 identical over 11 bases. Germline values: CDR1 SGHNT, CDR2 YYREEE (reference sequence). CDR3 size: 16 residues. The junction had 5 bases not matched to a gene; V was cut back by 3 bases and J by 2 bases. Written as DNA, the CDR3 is TGTGCCAGCAGCTCGGGACTAGCGGAATACACAGATACGCAGTATTTT. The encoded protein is CASSSGLAEYTDTQYF.

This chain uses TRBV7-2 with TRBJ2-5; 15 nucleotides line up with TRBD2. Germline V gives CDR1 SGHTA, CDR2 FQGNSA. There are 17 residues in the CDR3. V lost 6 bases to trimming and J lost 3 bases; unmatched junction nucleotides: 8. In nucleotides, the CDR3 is TGTGCCAGCAGACCTCCGGGACTAGCGGGGGGCAAAGAGACCCAGTACTTC. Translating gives CASRPPGLAGGKETQYF.

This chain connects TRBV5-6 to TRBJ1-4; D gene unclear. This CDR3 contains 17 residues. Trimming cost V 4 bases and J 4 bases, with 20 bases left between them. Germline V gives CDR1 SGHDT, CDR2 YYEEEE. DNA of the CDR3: TGTGCCAGCAGCACCCAACCGGTCGGTTTCTTTAATGAAAAACTGTTTTTT. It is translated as CASSTQPVGFFNEKLFF.

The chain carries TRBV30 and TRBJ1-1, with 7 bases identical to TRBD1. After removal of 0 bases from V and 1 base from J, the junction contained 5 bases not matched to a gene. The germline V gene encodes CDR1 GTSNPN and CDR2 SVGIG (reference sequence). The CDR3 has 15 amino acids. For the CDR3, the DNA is TGTGCCTGGAGTGTACGCCGGGACAGGAACACTGAAGCTTTCTTT. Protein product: CAWSVRRDRNTEAFF.

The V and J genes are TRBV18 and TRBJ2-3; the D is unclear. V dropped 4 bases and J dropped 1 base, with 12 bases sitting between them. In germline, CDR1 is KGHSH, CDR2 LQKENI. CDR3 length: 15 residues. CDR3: CASSLGFSGTDTQYF. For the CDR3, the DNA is TGTGCCAGCTCACTTGGGTTCAGCGGCACAGATACGCAGTATTTT.

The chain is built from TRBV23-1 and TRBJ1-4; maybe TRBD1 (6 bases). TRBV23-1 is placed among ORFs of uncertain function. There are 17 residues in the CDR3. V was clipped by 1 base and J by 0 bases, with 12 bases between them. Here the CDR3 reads CASSQYREGATNEKLFF. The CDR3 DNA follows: TGCGCCAGCAGTCAATACAGGGAGGGGGCAACTAATGAAAAACTGTTTTTT.

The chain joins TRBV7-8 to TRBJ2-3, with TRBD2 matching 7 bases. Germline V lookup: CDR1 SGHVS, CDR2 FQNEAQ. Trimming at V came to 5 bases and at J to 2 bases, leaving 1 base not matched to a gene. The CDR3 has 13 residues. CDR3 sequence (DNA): TGTGCCAGCAGCGGGGGGGACACAGATACGCAGTATTTT. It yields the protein CASSGGDTDTQYF.

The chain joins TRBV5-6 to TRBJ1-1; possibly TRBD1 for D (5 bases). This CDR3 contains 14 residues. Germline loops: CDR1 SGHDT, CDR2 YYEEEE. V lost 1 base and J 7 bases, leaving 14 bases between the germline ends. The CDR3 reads CASSLPVSGDEAFF. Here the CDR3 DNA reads TGTGCCAGCAGCTTGCCCGTATCGGGGGATGAAGCTTTCTTT.

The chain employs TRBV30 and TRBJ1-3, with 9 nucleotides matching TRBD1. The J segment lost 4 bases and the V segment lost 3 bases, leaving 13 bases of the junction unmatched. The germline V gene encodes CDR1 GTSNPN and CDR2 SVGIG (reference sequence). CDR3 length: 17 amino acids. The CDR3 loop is CAWRPGTGFLSGNTIYF. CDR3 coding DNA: TGTGCCTGGAGACCCGGGACAGGGTTTTTATCCGGAAACACCATATATTTT.

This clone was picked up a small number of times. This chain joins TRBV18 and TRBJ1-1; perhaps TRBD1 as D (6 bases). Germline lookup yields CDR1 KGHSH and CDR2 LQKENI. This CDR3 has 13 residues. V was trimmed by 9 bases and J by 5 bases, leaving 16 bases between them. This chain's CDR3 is CASSLGGATEAFF. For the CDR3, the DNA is TGTGCCAGTTCCCTCGGGGGGGCGACTGAAGCTTTCTTT. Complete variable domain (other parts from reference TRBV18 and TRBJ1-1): NAGVMQNPRHLVRRRGQEARLRCSPMKGHSHVYWYRQLPEEGLKFMVYLQKENIIDESGMPKERFSAEFPKEGPSILRIQQVVRGDSAAYFCASSLGGATEAFFGQGTRLTVV.

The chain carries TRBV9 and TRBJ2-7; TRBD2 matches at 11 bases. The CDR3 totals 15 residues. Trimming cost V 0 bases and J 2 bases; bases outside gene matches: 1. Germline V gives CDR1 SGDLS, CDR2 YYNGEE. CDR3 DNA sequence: TGTGCCAGCAGCGTAGCTAGCGGGAGGACCTACGAGCAGTACTTC. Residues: CASSVASGRTYEQYF.

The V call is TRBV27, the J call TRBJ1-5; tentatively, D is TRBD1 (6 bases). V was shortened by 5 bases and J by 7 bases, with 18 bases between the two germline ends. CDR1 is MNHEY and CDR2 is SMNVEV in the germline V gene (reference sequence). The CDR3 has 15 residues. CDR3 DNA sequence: TGTGCCAGCAGTCGGACCCGAGGGGGAGGGCAGCCCCAGCATTTT. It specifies CASSRTRGGGQPQHF.

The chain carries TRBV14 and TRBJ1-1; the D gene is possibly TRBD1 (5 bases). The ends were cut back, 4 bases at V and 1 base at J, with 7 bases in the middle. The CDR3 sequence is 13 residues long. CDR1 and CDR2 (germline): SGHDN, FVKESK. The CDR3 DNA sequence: TGTGCCAGCAGCCGGGGGGGGAACACTGAAGCTTTCTTT. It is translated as CASSRGGNTEAFF.